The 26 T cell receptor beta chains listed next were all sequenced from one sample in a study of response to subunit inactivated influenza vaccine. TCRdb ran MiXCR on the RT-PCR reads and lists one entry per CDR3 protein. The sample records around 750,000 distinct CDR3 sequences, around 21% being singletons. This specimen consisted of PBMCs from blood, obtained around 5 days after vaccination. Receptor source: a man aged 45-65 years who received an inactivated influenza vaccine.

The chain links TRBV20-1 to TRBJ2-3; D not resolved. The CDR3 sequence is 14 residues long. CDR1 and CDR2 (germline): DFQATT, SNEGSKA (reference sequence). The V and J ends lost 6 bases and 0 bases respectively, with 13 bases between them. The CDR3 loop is CSAREGFSTDTQYF. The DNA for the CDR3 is TGCAGTGCCCGAGAAGGCTTTAGCACAGATACGCAGTATTTT.

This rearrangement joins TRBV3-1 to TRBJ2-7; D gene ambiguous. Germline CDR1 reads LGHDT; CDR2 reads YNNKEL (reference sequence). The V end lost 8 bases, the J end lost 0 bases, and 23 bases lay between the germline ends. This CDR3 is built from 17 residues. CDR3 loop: CASCPVGGTRNSYEQYF. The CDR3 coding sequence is TGTGCCAGCTGCCCGGTAGGCGGTACGCGGAACTCCTACGAGCAGTACTTC.

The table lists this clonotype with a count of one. The CDR3 sequence is CASSPSGGSNTEAFF. The CDR3 nucleotides read TGTGCCAGCAGTCCGTCAGGAGGATCGAACACTGAAGCTTTCTTT. The rearrangement links TRBV6-2 or TRBV6-3 to TRBJ1-1; D gene unclear. V gave up 5 bases and J gave up 1 base, with 14 bases separating them. Germline V CDR1 and CDR2: MNHEY, SVGEGT. The CDR3 is 15 residues long.

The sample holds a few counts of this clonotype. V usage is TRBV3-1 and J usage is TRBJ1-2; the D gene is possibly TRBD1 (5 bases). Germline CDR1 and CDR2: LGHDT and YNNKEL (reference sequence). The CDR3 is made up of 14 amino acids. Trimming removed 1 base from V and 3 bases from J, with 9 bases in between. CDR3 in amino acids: CASSQAVGDYGYTF. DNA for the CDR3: TGTGCCAGCAGCCAAGCGGTAGGGGACTATGGCTACACCTTC.

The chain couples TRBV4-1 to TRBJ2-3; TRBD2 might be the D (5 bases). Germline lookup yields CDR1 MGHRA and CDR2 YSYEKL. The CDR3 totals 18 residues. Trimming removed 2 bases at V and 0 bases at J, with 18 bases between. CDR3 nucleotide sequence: TGCGCCAGCAGCCAAATCAAGGTAGCTAGCATAAGCACAGATACGCAGTATTTT. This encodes CASSQIKVASISTDTQYF.

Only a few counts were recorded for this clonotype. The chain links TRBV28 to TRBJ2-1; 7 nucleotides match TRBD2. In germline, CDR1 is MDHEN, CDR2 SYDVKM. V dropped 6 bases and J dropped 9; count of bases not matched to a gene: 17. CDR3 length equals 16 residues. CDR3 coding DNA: TGTGCCAGCAGCCCAAGGACTAGTCGCGCCCCTTTTGAGCAGTTCTTC. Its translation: CASSPRTSRAPFEQFF.

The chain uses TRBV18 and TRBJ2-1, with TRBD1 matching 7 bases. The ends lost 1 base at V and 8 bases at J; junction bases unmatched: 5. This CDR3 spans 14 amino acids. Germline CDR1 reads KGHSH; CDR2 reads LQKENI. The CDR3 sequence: CASSPRQGVDEQFF. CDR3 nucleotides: TGTGCCAGCTCACCACGTCAGGGGGTCGATGAGCAGTTCTTC.

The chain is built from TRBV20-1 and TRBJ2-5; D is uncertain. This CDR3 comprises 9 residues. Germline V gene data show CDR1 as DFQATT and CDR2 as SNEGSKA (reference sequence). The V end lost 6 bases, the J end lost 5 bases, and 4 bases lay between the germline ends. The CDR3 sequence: CSAKETQYF. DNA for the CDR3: TGCAGTGCAAAGGAGACCCAGTACTTC.

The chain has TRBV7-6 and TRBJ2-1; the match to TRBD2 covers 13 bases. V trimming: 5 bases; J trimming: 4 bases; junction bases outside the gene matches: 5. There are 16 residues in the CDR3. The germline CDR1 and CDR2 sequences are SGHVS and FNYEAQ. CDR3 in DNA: TGTGCCAGCAGCCCATGGACTAGCGGGAGTTACAATGAGCAGTTCTTC. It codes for CASSPWTSGSYNEQFF.

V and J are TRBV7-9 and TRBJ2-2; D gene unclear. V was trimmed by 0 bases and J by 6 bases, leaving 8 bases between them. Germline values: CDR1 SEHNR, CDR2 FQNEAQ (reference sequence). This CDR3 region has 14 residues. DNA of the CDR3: TGTGCCAGCAGCTTAGCGCGAAAACCCGGGGAGCTGTTTTTT. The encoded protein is CASSLARKPGELFF.

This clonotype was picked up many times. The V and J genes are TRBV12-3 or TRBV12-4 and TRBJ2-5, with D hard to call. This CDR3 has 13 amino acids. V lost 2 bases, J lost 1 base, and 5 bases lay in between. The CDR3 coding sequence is TGTGCCAGCAGTTTATGGGGCCAAGAGACCCAGTACTTC. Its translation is CASSLWGQETQYF.

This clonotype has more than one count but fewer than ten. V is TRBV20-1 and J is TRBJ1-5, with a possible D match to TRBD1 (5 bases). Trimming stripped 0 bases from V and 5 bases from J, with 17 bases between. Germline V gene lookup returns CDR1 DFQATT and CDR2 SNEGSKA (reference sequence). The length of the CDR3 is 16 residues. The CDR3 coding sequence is TGCAGTGCTAGAGATCGGCCGGGGGGAGCCCATCAGCCCCAGCATTTT. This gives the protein CSARDRPGGAHQPQHF.

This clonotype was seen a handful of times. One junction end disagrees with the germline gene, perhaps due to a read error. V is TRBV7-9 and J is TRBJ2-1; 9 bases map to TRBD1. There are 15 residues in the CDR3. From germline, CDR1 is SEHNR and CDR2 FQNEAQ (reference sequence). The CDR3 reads CACSLGQGAYNEQFF. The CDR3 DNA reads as TGTGCCTGCAGCTTGGGACAGGGTGCCTACAATGAGCAGTTCTTC.

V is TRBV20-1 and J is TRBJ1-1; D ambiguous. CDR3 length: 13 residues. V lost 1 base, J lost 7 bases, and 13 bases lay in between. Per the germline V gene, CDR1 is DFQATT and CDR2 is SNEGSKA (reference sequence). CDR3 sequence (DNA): TGCAGTGCTAGAGCCCCCCGGGGAAATGAAGCTTTCTTT. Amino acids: CSARAPRGNEAFF.

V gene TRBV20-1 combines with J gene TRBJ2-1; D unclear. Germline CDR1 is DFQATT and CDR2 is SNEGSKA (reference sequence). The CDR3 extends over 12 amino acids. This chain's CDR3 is CRASAYYNEQFF. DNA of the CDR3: TGCAGGGCCAGCGCATACTACAATGAGCAGTTCTTC.

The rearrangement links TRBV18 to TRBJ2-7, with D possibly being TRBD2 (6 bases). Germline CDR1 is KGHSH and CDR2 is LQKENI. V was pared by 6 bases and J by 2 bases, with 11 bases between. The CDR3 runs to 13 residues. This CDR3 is CASSRGEAYEQYF. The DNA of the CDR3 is TGTGCCAGCTCCCGCGGGGAAGCCTACGAGCAGTACTTC.

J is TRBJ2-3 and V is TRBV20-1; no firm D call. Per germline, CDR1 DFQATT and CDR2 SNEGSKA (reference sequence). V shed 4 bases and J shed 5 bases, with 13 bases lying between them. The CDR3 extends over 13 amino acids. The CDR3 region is CSAIGGFIDTQYF. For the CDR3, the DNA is TGCAGTGCTATTGGCGGCTTCATAGATACGCAGTATTTT.

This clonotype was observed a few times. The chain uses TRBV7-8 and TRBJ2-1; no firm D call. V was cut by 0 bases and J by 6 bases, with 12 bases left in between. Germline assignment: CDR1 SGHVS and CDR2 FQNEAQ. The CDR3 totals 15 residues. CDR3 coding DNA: TGTGCCAGCAGCTTAGCACCCTCCCTATCCAATGAGCAGTTCTTC. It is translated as CASSLAPSLSNEQFF.

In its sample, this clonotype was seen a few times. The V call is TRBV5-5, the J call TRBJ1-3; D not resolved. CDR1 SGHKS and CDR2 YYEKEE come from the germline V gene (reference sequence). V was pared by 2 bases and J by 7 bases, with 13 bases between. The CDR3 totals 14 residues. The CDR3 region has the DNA TGTGCCAGCAGCTTCAGGCAGGCAACTAACACCATATATTTT. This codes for CASSFRQATNTIYF.

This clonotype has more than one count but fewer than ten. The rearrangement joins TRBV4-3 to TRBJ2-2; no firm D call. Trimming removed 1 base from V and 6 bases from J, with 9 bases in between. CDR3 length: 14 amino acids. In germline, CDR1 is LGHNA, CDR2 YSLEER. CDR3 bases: TGCGCCAGCAGCCAAGCGGCCAGCCCCGGGGAGCTGTTTTTT. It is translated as CASSQAASPGELFF.

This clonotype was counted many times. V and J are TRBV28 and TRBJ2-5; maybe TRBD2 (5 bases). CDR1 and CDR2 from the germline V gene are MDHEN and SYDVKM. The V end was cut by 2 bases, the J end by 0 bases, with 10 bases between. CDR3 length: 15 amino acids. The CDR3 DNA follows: TGTGCCAGCAGTTTACCACGCGGGTACCAAGAGACCCAGTACTTC. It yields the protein CASSLPRGYQETQYF.

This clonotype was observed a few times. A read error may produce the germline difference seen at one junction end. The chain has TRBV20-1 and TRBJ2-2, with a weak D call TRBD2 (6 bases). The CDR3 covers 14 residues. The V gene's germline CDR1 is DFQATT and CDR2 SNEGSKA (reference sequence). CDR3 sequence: CSAPRGGNAGELFF. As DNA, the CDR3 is TGCAGTGCCCCGCGGGGCGGGAACGCCGGGGAGCTGTTTTTT.

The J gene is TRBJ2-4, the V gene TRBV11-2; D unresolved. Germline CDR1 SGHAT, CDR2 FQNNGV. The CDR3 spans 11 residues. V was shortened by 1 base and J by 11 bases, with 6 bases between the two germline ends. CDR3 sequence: CASSLVGVQYF. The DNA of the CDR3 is TGTGCCAGCAGCTTAGTGGGTGTTCAGTACTTC.

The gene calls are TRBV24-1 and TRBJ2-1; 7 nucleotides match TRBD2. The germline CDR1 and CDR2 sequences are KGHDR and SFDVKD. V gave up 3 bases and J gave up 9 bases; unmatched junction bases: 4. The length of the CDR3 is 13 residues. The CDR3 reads CATSDRTSIEQFF. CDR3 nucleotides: TGTGCCACCAGTGATCGGACTAGTATTGAGCAGTTCTTC.

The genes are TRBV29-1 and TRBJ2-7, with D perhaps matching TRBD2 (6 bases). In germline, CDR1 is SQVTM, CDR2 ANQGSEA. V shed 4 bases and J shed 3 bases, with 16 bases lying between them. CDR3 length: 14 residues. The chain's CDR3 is CSVAGEGTIYEQYF. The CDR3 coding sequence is TGCAGCGTTGCGGGGGAAGGGACCATCTACGAGCAGTACTTC.

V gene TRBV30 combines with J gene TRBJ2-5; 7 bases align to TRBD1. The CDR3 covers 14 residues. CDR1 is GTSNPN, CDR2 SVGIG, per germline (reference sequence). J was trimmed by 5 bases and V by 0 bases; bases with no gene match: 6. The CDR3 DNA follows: TGTGCCTGGAGTGTACTCGGCAGGGGGGAGACCCAGTACTTC. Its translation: CAWSVLGRGETQYF.